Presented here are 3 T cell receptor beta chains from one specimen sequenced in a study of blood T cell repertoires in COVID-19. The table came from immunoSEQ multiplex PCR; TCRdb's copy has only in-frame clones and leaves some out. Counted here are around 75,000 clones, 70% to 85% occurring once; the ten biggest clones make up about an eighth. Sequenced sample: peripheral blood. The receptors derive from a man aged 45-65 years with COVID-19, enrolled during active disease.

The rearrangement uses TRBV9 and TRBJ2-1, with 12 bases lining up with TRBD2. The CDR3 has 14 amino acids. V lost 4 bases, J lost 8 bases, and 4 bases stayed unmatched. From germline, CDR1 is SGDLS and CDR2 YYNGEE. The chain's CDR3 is CASSPSGGAYEQFF. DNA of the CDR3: TGTGCCAGCAGCCCTAGCGGGGGGGCGTATGAGCAGTTCTTC.

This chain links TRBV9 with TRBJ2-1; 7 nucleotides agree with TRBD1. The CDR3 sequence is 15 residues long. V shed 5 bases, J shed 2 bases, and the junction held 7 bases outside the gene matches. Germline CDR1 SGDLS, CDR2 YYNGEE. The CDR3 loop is CASRPERGPYNEQFF. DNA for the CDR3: TGTGCCAGCAGGCCAGAGAGGGGGCCCTACAATGAGCAGTTCTTC.

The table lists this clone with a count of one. CDR3 in amino acids: CASSLSQGVGYTF. DNA of the CDR3: TGTGCCAGCAGTTTATCGCAGGGCGTTGGCTACACCTTC. The chain is built from TRBV12-3 or TRBV12-4 and TRBJ1-2; possibly TRBD1 for D (5 bases). Trimming stripped 2 bases from V and 7 bases from J, with 11 bases between. This CDR3 is built from 13 residues.